One sample yielded the 3 T cell receptor beta chains listed below, sequenced in a study of regulatory T cells in long-lasting Graves disease. Building the TCR beta libraries relied on iRepertoire HTBI primers, and CDR3 regions underwent Arm-PCR. From the multiplex PCR reads, TCRdb called clonotypes with MiXCR, one entry per CDR3 protein. This table has roughly 400,000 distinct CDR3 sequences, over 14% appearing once. The sample's time point: newly diagnosed GD, antithyroid drugs for less than 3 months. The authors made the TCR library using RNA they extracted from PBMCs. In addition, the sample was reused for a study of T cells in Graves' hyperthyroidism and ophthalmopathy.

The material was peripheral blood mononuclear cells (PBMCs), obtained at new diagnosis, from a patient treated with antithyroid drugs. The source is a woman between 35 and 50 years old with Graves disease.

This clonotype has at least ten counts. This sequence joins TRBV10-1 and TRBJ2-7; D remains unclear. Trimming took 0 bases from V and 9 from J, leaving 12 bases between them. Germline CDR1 and CDR2: WNHNN and SYGVQD (reference sequence). The CDR3 contains 13 residues. CDR3 bases: TGCGCCAGCAGTGAGTCCGTGTTCGGATGGCAGTACTTC. Translation gives CASSESVFGWQYF.

There are many counts of this clonotype. V usage is TRBV2 and J usage is TRBJ1-5, with D unresolved. The germline V gene encodes CDR1 SNHLY and CDR2 FYNNEI. The CDR3 has 14 residues. Trimming left V 6 bases short and J 9 bases short, with 18 bases between. CDR3 DNA: TGTGCCAGCAGCAATGGGGAAAGGACCTGGCCCCAGCATTTT. Translating gives CASSNGERTWPQHF.

This clonotype was observed at least ten times. The chain has TRBV7-9 and TRBJ2-1; 7 nucleotides agree with TRBD1. The junction had 6 bases not matched to a gene; V was cut back by 3 bases and J by 4 bases. CDR3 length: 15 amino acids. Per the germline V gene, CDR1 is SEHNR and CDR2 is FQNEAQ (reference sequence). Written as DNA, the CDR3 is TGTGCCAGCAGCTTGGGGACAGAACCTTACAATGAGCAGTTCTTC. It encodes CASSLGTEPYNEQFF. Full variable domain (outside the CDR3, taken from reference TRBV7-9 and TRBJ2-1): DTGVSQNPRHKITKRGQNVTFRCDPISEHNRLYWYRQTLGQGPEFLTYFQNEAQLEKSRLLSDRFSAERPKGSFSTLEIQRTEQGDSAMYLCASSLGTEPYNEQFFGPGTRLTVL.